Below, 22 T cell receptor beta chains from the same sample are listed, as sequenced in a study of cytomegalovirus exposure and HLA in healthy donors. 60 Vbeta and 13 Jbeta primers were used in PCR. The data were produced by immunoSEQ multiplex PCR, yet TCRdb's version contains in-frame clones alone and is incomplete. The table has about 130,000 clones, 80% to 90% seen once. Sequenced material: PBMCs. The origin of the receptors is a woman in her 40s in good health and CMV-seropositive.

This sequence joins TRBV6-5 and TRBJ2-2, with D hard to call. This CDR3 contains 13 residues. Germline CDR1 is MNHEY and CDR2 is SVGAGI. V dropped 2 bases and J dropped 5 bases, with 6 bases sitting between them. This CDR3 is CASSYGLTGELFF. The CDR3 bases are TGTGCCAGCAGTTACGGCCTGACCGGGGAGCTGTTTTTT.

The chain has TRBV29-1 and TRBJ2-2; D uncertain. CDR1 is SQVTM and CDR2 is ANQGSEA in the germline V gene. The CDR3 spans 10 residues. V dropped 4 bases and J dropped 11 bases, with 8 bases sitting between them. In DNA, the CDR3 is TGCAGCGTTGGGCAGGATGAGCTGTTTTTT. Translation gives CSVGQDELFF.

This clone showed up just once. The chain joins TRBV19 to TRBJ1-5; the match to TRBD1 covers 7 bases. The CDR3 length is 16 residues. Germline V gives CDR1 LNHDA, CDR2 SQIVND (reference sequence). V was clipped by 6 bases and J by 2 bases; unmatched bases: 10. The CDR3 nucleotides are TGTGCCAGTAGCAACACAGGGGCTACCGGCAATCAGCCCCAGCATTTT. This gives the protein CASSNTGATGNQPQHF.

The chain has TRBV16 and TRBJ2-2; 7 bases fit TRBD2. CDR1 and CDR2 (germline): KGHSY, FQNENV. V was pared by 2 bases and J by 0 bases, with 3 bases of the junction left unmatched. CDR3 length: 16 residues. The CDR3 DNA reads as TGTGCCAGCAGCCAAAGGCGGGGGACGAACACCGGGGAGCTGTTTTTT. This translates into CASSQRRGTNTGELFF.

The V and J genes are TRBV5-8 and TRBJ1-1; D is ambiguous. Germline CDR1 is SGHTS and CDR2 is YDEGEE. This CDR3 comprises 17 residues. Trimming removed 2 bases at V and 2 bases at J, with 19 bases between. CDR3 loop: CASSFLIGSDLNTEAFF. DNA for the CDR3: TGTGCCAGCAGCTTTCTTATTGGGAGCGACCTAAACACTGAAGCTTTCTTT.

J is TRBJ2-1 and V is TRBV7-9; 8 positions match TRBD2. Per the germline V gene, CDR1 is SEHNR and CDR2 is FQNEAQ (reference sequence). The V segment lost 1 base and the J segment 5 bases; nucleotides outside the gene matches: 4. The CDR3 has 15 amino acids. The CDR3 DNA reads TGTGCCAGCAGCTTAGTTACTAGCGGAGACAATGAGCAGTTCTTC. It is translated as CASSLVTSGDNEQFF.

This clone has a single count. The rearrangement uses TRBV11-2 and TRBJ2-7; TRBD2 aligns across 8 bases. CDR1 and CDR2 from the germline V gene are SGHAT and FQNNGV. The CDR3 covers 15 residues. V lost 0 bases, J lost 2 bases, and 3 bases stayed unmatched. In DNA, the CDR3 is TGTGCCAGCAGCTTAGACCACGGGGGGGCCTACGAGCAGTACTTC. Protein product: CASSLDHGGAYEQYF.

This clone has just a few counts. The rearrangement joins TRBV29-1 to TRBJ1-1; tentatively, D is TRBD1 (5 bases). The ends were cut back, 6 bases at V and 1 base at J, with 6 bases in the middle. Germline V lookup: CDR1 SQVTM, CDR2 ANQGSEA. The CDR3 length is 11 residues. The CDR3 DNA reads TGCAGCGTGGACAAGAACACTGAAGCTTTCTTT. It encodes CSVDKNTEAFF.

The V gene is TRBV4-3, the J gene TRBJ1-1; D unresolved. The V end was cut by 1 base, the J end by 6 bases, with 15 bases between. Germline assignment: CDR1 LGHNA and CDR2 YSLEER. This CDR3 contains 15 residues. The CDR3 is CASSQVAQKSAEAFF. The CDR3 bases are TGCGCCAGCAGCCAAGTCGCCCAGAAGAGCGCTGAAGCTTTCTTT.

As DNA, the CDR3 is TGTGCCAGTACAGAACTAGCGGACTCCTACGAGCAGTACTTC. It specifies CASTELADSYEQYF. J is TRBJ2-7 and V is TRBV6-6; TRBD2 matches at 8 bases. The CDR3 loop spans 14 amino acids. V shed 9 bases, J shed 0 bases, and the junction held 7 bases outside the gene matches. In germline, CDR1 is MNHNY, CDR2 SVGAGI (reference sequence).

This CDR3 is CASSLYGQGDTQYF. The CDR3 coding sequence is TGTGCCAGCAGTTTATATGGCCAGGGGGATACGCAGTATTTT. This chain links TRBV27 with TRBJ2-3; maybe TRBD1 (6 bases). CDR1 MNHEY and CDR2 SMNVEV come from the germline V gene (reference sequence). V lost 1 base and J 6 bases, leaving 11 bases between the germline ends. The CDR3 sequence is 14 residues long.

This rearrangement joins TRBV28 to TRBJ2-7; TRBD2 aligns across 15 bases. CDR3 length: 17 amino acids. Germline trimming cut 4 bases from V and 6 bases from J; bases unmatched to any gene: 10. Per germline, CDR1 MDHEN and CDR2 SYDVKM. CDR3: CASSSPGTSGRIGEQYF. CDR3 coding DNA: TGTGCCAGCAGTTCTCCCGGGACTAGCGGGAGGATCGGCGAGCAGTACTTC.

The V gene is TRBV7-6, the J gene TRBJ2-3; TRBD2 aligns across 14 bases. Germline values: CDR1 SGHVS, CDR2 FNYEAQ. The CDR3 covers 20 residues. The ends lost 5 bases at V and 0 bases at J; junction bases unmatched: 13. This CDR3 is CASSPILTGTSGGSTDTQYF. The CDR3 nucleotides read TGTGCCAGCAGCCCCATTCTGACCGGGACTAGCGGGGGAAGCACAGATACGCAGTATTTT. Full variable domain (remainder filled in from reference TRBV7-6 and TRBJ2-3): GAGVSQSPRYKVTKRGQDVALRCDPISGHVSLYWYRQALGQGPEFLTYFNYEAQQDKSGLPNDRFSAERPEGSISTLTIQRTEQRDSAMYRCASSPILTGTSGGSTDTQYFGPGTRLTVL.

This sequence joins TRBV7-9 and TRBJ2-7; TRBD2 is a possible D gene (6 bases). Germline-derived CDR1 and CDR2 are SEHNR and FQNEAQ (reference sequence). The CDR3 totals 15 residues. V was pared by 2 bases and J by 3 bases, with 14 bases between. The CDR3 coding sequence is TGTGCCAGCAGCTTAAATGTCGGGGGTAGCTACGAGCAGTACTTC. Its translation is CASSLNVGGSYEQYF.

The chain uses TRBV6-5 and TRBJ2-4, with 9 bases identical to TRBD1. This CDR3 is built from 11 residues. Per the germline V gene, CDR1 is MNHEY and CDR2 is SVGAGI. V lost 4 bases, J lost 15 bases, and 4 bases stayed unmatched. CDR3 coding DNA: TGTGCCAGCAGTTTCGGGACAGGGTGGTACTTC. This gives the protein CASSFGTGWYF.

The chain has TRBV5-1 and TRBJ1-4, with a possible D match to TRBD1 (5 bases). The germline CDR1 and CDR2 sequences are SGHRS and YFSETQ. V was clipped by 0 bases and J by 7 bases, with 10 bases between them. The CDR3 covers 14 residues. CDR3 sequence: CASSLGTGREKLFF. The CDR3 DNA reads TGCGCCAGCAGCTTGGGAACAGGACGTGAAAAACTGTTTTTT.

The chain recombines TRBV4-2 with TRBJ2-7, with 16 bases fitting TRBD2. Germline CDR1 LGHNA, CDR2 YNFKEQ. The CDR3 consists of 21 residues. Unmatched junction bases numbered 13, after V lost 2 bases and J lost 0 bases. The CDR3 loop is CASSQPFQGLAGGPSSYEQYF. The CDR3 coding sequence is TGTGCCAGCAGCCAACCATTCCAGGGACTAGCGGGAGGGCCGAGCTCCTACGAGCAGTACTTC.

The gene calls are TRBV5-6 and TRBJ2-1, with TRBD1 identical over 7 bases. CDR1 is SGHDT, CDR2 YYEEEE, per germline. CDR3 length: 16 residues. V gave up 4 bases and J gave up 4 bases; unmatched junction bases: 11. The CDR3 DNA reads TGTGCCAGCAGCAGAGGGTCGGGACAGCTATACAATGAGCAGTTCTTC. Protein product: CASSRGSGQLYNEQFF.

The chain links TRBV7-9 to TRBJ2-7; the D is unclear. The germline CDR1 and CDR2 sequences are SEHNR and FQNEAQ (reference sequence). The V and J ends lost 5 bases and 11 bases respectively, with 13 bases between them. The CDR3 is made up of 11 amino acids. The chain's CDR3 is CASSGPRSKYF. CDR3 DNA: TGTGCCAGCAGCGGGCCGCGCTCGAAGTACTTC. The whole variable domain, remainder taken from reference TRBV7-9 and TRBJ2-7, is DTGVSQNPRHKITKRGQNVTFRCDPISEHNRLYWYRQTLGQGPEFLTYFQNEAQLEKSRLLSDRFSAERPKGSFSTLEIQRTEQGDSAMYLCASSGPRSKYFGPGTRLTVT.

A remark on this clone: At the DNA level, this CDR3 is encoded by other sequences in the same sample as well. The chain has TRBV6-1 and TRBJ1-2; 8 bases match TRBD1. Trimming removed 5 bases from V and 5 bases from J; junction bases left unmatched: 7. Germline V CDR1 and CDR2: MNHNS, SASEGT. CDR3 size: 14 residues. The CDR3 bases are TGTGCCAGCAGTCCCCCGGGACAGGCTTATGGCTACACCTTC. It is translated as CASSPPGQAYGYTF.

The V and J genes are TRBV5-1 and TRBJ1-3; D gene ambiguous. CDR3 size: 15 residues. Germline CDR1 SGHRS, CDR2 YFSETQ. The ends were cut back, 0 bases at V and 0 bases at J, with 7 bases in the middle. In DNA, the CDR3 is TGCGCCAGCAGCTTGGTGGGCTCCTCTGGAAACACCATATATTTT. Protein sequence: CASSLVGSSGNTIYF.

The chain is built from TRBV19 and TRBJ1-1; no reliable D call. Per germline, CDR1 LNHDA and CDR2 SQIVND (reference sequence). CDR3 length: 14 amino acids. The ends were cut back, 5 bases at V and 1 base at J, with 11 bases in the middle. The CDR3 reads CASSPFRGNTEAFF. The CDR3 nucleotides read TGTGCCAGTAGTCCCTTTAGAGGGAACACTGAAGCTTTCTTT.